This TCR beta chain was captured in a study of identical twins. The V end lost 3 bases, the J end lost 2 bases, and 3 bases lay between the germline ends. This CDR3 region has 12 residues. The germline V gene encodes CDR1 MNHEY and CDR2 SVGEGT. MiXCR, run by TCRdb on the 5' RACE reads, gives a single entry per CDR3 protein. The sample holds approximately 490,000 distinct CDR3 sequences, about 20% seen once. This clonotype has just a few counts. These data are also associated with another study on yellow fever vaccine responses in identical twins.

J is TRBJ2-3 and V is TRBV6-2 or TRBV6-3; the D is unclear. The clonotype originates from a woman aged 18-29 years in good health. Source material: CD4+ T cells sorted from blood. The CDR3 DNA sequence: TGTGCCAGCAGTTATTTCACAGATACGCAGTATTTT. The encoded protein is CASSYFTDTQYF.